This TCR beta chain was captured by sequencing in a study of T cell clonality in common variable immunodeficiency. Study results and limitations: Reportedly, TCR beta sequences from common variable immunodeficiency showed fewer deletions and N-nucleotide insertions.

Clones were sequenced by immunoSEQ multiplex PCR, and TCRdb holds only the in-frame ones, with some missing. The sample yields under 25,000 clones, without any singletons. In its sample, this clone was seen many times. Its target is unknown. The CDR3 goes on 3 residues after the read ends, and that part is filled in from the germline J gene. This CDR3 spans 12 amino acids. Germline CDR1 reads ENHRY; CDR2 reads SYGVKD. Trimming removed 7 bases from V and 4 bases from J, with 8 bases in between. The TCR comes from a human donor with common variable immunodeficiency. Material for sequencing was peripheral blood mononuclear cells. V usage is TRBV10-3 and J usage is TRBJ1-3; D unclear. The CDR3 protein is CAINPGGNTIYF. Incomplete CDR3 DNA: TGTGCCATCAATCCGGGGGGAAACACC.